These T cell receptor beta chains were read from a single sample in a study of T cells in Graves' hyperthyroidism and ophthalmopathy. In TCRdb, the multiplex PCR reads were re-called with MiXCR into one record per CDR3 protein. This table has roughly 250,000 distinct CDR3 sequences, about 20% appearing once. The sequencing sample was made of blood. These receptors came from a man aged 30-40 years with Graves' ophthalmopathy. CDR3s include the opening cysteine and the closing phenylalanine or tryptophan. Fields, in order: CDR3 protein, CDR3 DNA, clone size, D gene, J gene, V gene. The D gene is left open where the match is weak. Rows give clone size only sometimes, using once, few, many, or a class for an expanded clone.

cdr3_aa: CASSPTAGTEYQPQHF
cdr3_nt: TGTGCCAGCAGCCCGACCGCCGGGACAGAATATCAGCCCCAGCATTTT
clone_size: few
d_call: TRBD1
j_call: TRBJ1-5
v_call: TRBV6-1

cdr3_aa: CASSITDTYEQYF
cdr3_nt: TGTGCCAGTAGTATCACAGACACCTACGAGCAGTACTTC
clone_size: NA
d_call: NA
j_call: TRBJ2-7
v_call: TRBV19

cdr3_aa: CASSGGTGVSQPQHF
cdr3_nt: TGTGCCAGCTCTGGGGGGACAGGAGTCTCCCAGCCCCAGCATTTT
clone_size: NA
d_call: TRBD1
j_call: TRBJ1-5
v_call: TRBV18

cdr3_aa: CASTGFNSPLHF
cdr3_nt: TGTGCCAGCACAGGGTTCAATTCACCCCTCCACTTT
clone_size: many
d_call: NA
j_call: TRBJ1-6
v_call: TRBV27

cdr3_aa: CASSLDTRGDTQYF
cdr3_nt: TGCGCCAGCAGCTTGGACACCCGCGGGGATACGCAGTATTTT
clone_size: many
d_call: NA
j_call: TRBJ2-3
v_call: TRBV5-1

cdr3_aa: CASSPTGGNYGYTF
cdr3_nt: TGTGCCAGCTCACCAACCGGAGGGAACTATGGCTACACCTTC
clone_size: few
d_call: NA
j_call: TRBJ1-2
v_call: TRBV18

cdr3_aa: CSAREGLTSYEQYF
cdr3_nt: TGCAGTGCTAGAGAGGGTTTAACCTCCTACGAGCAGTACTTC
clone_size: many
d_call: NA
j_call: TRBJ2-7
v_call: TRBV20-1

cdr3_aa: CASSLGQSTELFF
cdr3_nt: TGTGCCAGCAGCTTGGGACAGTCTACTGAGCTGTTTTTT
clone_size: NA
d_call: NA
j_call: TRBJ2-2
v_call: TRBV5-4

cdr3_aa: CASSESGTGYGSEQFF
cdr3_nt: TGTGCCAGCAGTGAATCTGGGACAGGGTATGGCAGTGAGCAGTTCTTC
clone_size: few
d_call: TRBD1
j_call: TRBJ2-1
v_call: TRBV6-1

cdr3_aa: CASSMGTSGIETQYF
cdr3_nt: TGTGCCAGCAGTATGGGGACTAGCGGGATAGAGACCCAGTACTTC
clone_size: many
d_call: TRBD2
j_call: TRBJ2-5
v_call: TRBV28

cdr3_aa: CASRSRTTPPGELFF
cdr3_nt: TGTGCCAGCAGGTCCCGGACTACCCCGCCCGGGGAGCTGTTTTTT
clone_size: NA
d_call: NA
j_call: TRBJ2-2
v_call: TRBV13

cdr3_aa: CASSPRSSTDTQYF
cdr3_nt: TGTGCCAGCAGCCCGCGGTCTAGCACAGATACGCAGTATTTT
clone_size: many
d_call: NA
j_call: TRBJ2-3
v_call: TRBV7-2

cdr3_aa: CACSGSRRQFF
cdr3_nt: TGTGCTTGCAGCGGGAGCCGAAGGCAGTTCTTC
clone_size: NA
d_call: TRBD2
j_call: TRBJ2-1
v_call: TRBV30

cdr3_aa: CASKSGTSGTGELFF
cdr3_nt: TGTGCCAGCAAATCCGGGACTAGCGGTACCGGGGAGCTGTTTTTT
clone_size: many
d_call: TRBD2
j_call: TRBJ2-2
v_call: TRBV25-1

cdr3_aa: CSAMNSGELFF
cdr3_nt: TGCAGTGCTATGAATTCCGGGGAGCTGTTTTTT
clone_size: NA
d_call: NA
j_call: TRBJ2-2
v_call: TRBV20-1

cdr3_aa: CSARDMASGNQETQYF
cdr3_nt: TGCAGTGCTAGAGATATGGCTAGCGGGAACCAAGAGACCCAGTACTTC
clone_size: NA
d_call: TRBD2
j_call: TRBJ2-5
v_call: TRBV20-1

cdr3_aa: CASSVSDGPYEQYF
cdr3_nt: TGTGCCAGCAGCGTCTCCGACGGGCCATACGAGCAGTACTTC
clone_size: NA
d_call: NA
j_call: TRBJ2-7
v_call: TRBV6-1

cdr3_aa: CASSKTSPSSYNEQFF
cdr3_nt: TGTGCCAGCAGTAAGACTAGCCCGAGCTCCTACAATGAGCAGTTCTTC
clone_size: NA
d_call: TRBD2
j_call: TRBJ2-1
v_call: TRBV28

cdr3_aa: CASSTGGSGYVQYF
cdr3_nt: TGCGCCAGCAGCACTGGGGGTAGCGGGTACGTGCAGTACTTC
clone_size: many
d_call: TRBD2
j_call: TRBJ2-7
v_call: TRBV5-1

cdr3_aa: CASSPFGSATNEKLFF
cdr3_nt: TGTGCCAGCAGCCCCTTTGGGAGTGCAACTAATGAAAAACTGTTTTTT
clone_size: many
d_call: NA
j_call: TRBJ1-4
v_call: TRBV6-1

cdr3_aa: CARSLGITGVKETQYF
cdr3_nt: TGTGCCCGGAGTTTAGGTATTACAGGGGTAAAAGAGACCCAGTACTTC
clone_size: few
d_call: TRBD1
j_call: TRBJ2-5
v_call: TRBV27

cdr3_aa: CSAREQGQNGSPLHF
cdr3_nt: TGCAGTGCTAGAGAGCAGGGGCAGAACGGTTCACCCCTCCACTTT
clone_size: NA
d_call: NA
j_call: TRBJ1-6
v_call: TRBV20-1

cdr3_aa: CASKAAGGYEAFF
cdr3_nt: TGCGCCAGCAAGGCGGCAGGGGGCTATGAAGCTTTCTTT
clone_size: NA
d_call: TRBD1
j_call: TRBJ1-1
v_call: TRBV5-1

cdr3_aa: CASRGQGMSNQPQHF
cdr3_nt: TGTGCCAGCAGAGGGCAGGGGATGAGCAATCAGCCCCAGCATTTT
clone_size: many
d_call: NA
j_call: TRBJ1-5
v_call: TRBV2

cdr3_aa: CASRPALNTEAFF
cdr3_nt: TGTGCCAGTAGACCCGCTTTGAACACTGAAGCTTTCTTT
clone_size: NA
d_call: NA
j_call: TRBJ1-1
v_call: TRBV19

cdr3_aa: CASSFPGTDTQYF
cdr3_nt: TGTGCCAGCAGTTTTCCCGGCACAGATACGCAGTATTTT
clone_size: many
d_call: NA
j_call: TRBJ2-3
v_call: TRBV27

cdr3_aa: CASSPGLAGHYEQYF
cdr3_nt: TGTGCCAGCAGCCCCGGACTAGCGGGACACTACGAGCAGTACTTC
clone_size: NA
d_call: TRBD2
j_call: TRBJ2-7
v_call: TRBV13

cdr3_aa: CATSREAGTDTQYF
cdr3_nt: TGTGCCACCAGCAGAGAGGCTGGGACAGATACGCAGTATTTT
clone_size: NA
d_call: NA
j_call: TRBJ2-3
v_call: TRBV15

cdr3_aa: CAWSMGLAGGFEQYF
cdr3_nt: TGTGCCTGGAGTATGGGACTAGCGGGAGGTTTCGAGCAGTACTTC
clone_size: many
d_call: TRBD2
j_call: TRBJ2-7
v_call: TRBV30

cdr3_aa: CASTFGGVGGETQYF
cdr3_nt: TGCGCCAGCACCTTCGGGGGAGTGGGTGGAGAGACCCAGTACTTC
clone_size: few
d_call: NA
j_call: TRBJ2-5
v_call: TRBV5-1

cdr3_aa: CASSLVPRASYEQYF
cdr3_nt: TGCGCCAGCAGCTTGGTCCCGCGCGCCTCCTACGAGCAGTACTTC
clone_size: many
d_call: NA
j_call: TRBJ2-7
v_call: TRBV5-1

cdr3_aa: CASSLEVAGDTDTQYF
cdr3_nt: TGTGCCAGCAGCTTGGAGGTTGCGGGGGACACAGATACGCAGTATTTT
clone_size: NA
d_call: TRBD2
j_call: TRBJ2-3
v_call: TRBV5-4

cdr3_aa: CASSLSGGAGAQETQYF
cdr3_nt: TGTGCCAGCAGCTTATCTGGCGGGGCGGGGGCGCAGGAGACCCAGTACTTC
clone_size: few
d_call: NA
j_call: TRBJ2-5
v_call: TRBV7-9

cdr3_aa: CATSDRGSQPQHF
cdr3_nt: TGTGCCACCAGTGACAGGGGTAGTCAGCCCCAGCATTTT
clone_size: few
d_call: NA
j_call: TRBJ1-5
v_call: TRBV24-1

cdr3_aa: CASSQTGCLERKPDTQYF
cdr3_nt: TGTGCCAGCAGCCAGACAGGGTGTCTGGAAAGGAAGCCAGATACGCAGTATTTT
clone_size: NA
d_call: TRBD1
j_call: TRBJ2-3
v_call: TRBV11-2

cdr3_aa: CATSDYRGPYNEQFF
cdr3_nt: TGTGCCACCAGTGACTACAGGGGCCCCTACAATGAGCAGTTCTTC
clone_size: NA
d_call: TRBD1
j_call: TRBJ2-1
v_call: TRBV24-1

cdr3_aa: CASSLQEADTQYF
cdr3_nt: TGTGCCAGCAGCCTCCAGGAGGCAGATACGCAGTATTTT
clone_size: many
d_call: NA
j_call: TRBJ2-3
v_call: TRBV6-2/TRBV6-3

cdr3_aa: CASSQDLGQDNTEAFF
cdr3_nt: TGTGCCAGCAGCCAAGATTTAGGGCAGGACAACACTGAAGCTTTCTTT
clone_size: NA
d_call: NA
j_call: TRBJ1-1
v_call: TRBV4-2

cdr3_aa: CASSEQDTGELFF
cdr3_nt: TGTGCCAGCAGTGAACAGGACACCGGGGAGCTGTTTTTT
clone_size: NA
d_call: NA
j_call: TRBJ2-2
v_call: TRBV6-1

cdr3_aa: CSAATGVGDTQYF
cdr3_nt: TGCAGTGCGGCAACAGGGGTGGGAGATACGCAGTATTTT
clone_size: NA
d_call: TRBD1
j_call: TRBJ2-3
v_call: TRBV20-1

cdr3_aa: CASSYPPRASGNTGELFF
cdr3_nt: TGTGCCAGCAGTTACCCCCCACGGGCTAGCGGGAACACCGGGGAGCTGTTTTTT
clone_size: few
d_call: TRBD2
j_call: TRBJ2-2
v_call: TRBV6-6

cdr3_aa: CATSDDTGTGGLETQYF
cdr3_nt: TGTGCCACCAGTGACGATACTGGGACAGGGGGCCTGGAGACCCAGTACTTC
clone_size: few
d_call: TRBD1
j_call: TRBJ2-5
v_call: TRBV24-1

cdr3_aa: CSARRAGRNEQFF
cdr3_nt: TGCAGTGCTAGACGGGCGGGGAGGAATGAGCAGTTCTTC
clone_size: NA
d_call: NA
j_call: TRBJ2-1
v_call: TRBV20-1

cdr3_aa: CASTRGRELFF
cdr3_nt: TGTGCCAGCACCAGAGGGCGGGAGCTGTTTTTT
clone_size: many
d_call: NA
j_call: TRBJ2-2
v_call: TRBV28

cdr3_aa: CASSLERVRRNEQFF
cdr3_nt: TGTGCCAGCAGCTTAGAACGGGTCCGGAGGAATGAGCAGTTCTTC
clone_size: many
d_call: NA
j_call: TRBJ2-1
v_call: TRBV11-2

cdr3_aa: CASSLTPDGYGYTF
cdr3_nt: TGTGCCAGCAGCTTAACCCCGGATGGCTATGGCTACACCTTC
clone_size: NA
d_call: NA
j_call: TRBJ1-2
v_call: TRBV11-2